The present T cell receptor (beta chain) was sequenced within a study of T-cell memory formation after mild COVID-19. Notes on the study in general: The main location of contracting CD4+ clones was CM and EM, and that of contracting CD8+ clones was EMRA. Researchers found some responding clones in pre-infection memory, a sign that cross-reactive memory joined.

Each CDR3 protein is one row after TCRdb ran MiXCR on the 5' RACE reads. The top ten clones hold approximately 8.4% of a sample with around 450,000 distinct CDR3 sequences, 20% of them seen once. About this clonotype: Its matching antigen is unknown. Relative to the germline gene, one junction end is altered; a read error may explain this.

The CDR3 extends over 14 amino acids. Germline V CDR1 and CDR2: MNHEY, SVGAGI. Specimen: PBMCs or a T cell subset sorted from them (not recorded which). The chain joins TRBV6-5 to TRBJ1-1; unclear D gene. The TCR originated in an adult woman who had mild COVID-19 (a few samples of this study predate the infection). Cell type and time point are not known. CDR3 bases: TGTGCCACCAGTTACATTTCGCCCGGGAAAGAAGCTTTCTTT. The encoded protein is CATSYISPGKEAFF.